Shown below are 26 T cell receptor beta chains from a single sample sequenced in a study of shared clonotypes between healthy human individuals. Using immunoSEQ multiplex PCR, the repertoire was profiled, and TCRdb retains in-frame clones only, with some absent. The table lists about 1,500,000 clones, around 97% of them singletons, with approximately 1.1% in the top ten. What was sequenced was naive CD4+ T cells sorted from blood. Subset described: CD45RA+ positively selected. These receptors all stem from a man aged 25-45 years in good health.

This chain links TRBV7-9 with TRBJ2-1, with D unresolved. The V end was cut by 2 bases, the J end by 6 bases, with 20 bases between. The CDR3 covers 17 residues. Germline V lookup: CDR1 SEHNR, CDR2 FQNEAQ (reference sequence). In DNA form, the CDR3 reads TGTGCCAGCAGCTTAAAAAAGGTAGGAAGGTTGGTCAATGAGCAGTTCTTC. Its translation is CASSLKKVGRLVNEQFF.

In the case of this clone: Other DNA sequences in this specimen translate into the identical CDR3. This chain links TRBV9 with TRBJ2-2; 7 bases are shared with TRBD1. CDR3 length: 16 residues. Germline loops: CDR1 SGDLS, CDR2 YYNGEE. Trimming took 0 bases from V and 2 from J; bases not matched to a gene: 4. Written as DNA, the CDR3 is TGTGCCAGCAGCGTAGGTTCAGGGGGAAACACCGGGGAGCTGTTTTTT. Amino acid sequence: CASSVGSGGNTGELFF.

The V gene is TRBV15, the J gene TRBJ1-4; TRBD1 matches at 8 bases. Trimming removed 5 bases from V and 8 bases from J; junction bases left unmatched: 7. From germline, CDR1 is LNHNV and CDR2 YYDKDF (reference sequence). The CDR3 consists of 14 residues. The CDR3 sequence: CATSRTGSHEKLFF. DNA of the CDR3: TGTGCCACCAGCCGGACAGGGTCCCACGAAAAACTGTTTTTT.

The chain links TRBV5-1 to TRBJ2-7, with a tentative D call TRBD1 (6 bases). Deletions cut 2 bases from V and 4 bases from J, with 28 bases between. CDR3 length: 19 residues. Germline assignment: CDR1 SGHRS and CDR2 YFSETQ. CDR3 nucleotide sequence: TGCGCCAGCAGCTTTCTGGGCAGGGGCCCCCGGGCTCCTTATTACGAGCAGTACTTC. Its translation: CASSFLGRGPRAPYYEQYF.

The chain has TRBV4-3 and TRBJ2-5; D remains ambiguous. Germline V gene lookup returns CDR1 LGHNA and CDR2 YSLEER. The CDR3 totals 13 residues. Trimming took off 1 base at V and 5 bases at J, with 8 bases between the two ends. DNA of the CDR3: TGCGCCAGCAGCCAAGGGGTAATGGAGACCCAGTACTTC. Translation: CASSQGVMETQYF.

The chain uses TRBV7-9 and TRBJ2-7, with TRBD1 as a possible D gene (6 bases). V lost 9 bases to trimming and J lost 4 bases, with 16 bases between them. CDR1 is SEHNR, CDR2 FQNEAQ, per germline (reference sequence). This CDR3 spans 13 amino acids. The CDR3 reads CASKSGALYEQYF. CDR3 coding DNA: TGTGCCAGTAAGTCAGGGGCTTTGTACGAGCAGTACTTC.

The rearrangement joins TRBV29-1 to TRBJ2-1; D perhaps matches TRBD2 (6 bases). Between the trimmed V and J ends, which lost 5 bases and 0 bases, there was a span of 11 bases. CDR1 is SQVTM, CDR2 ANQGSEA, per germline. CDR3 length: 14 amino acids. This chain's CDR3 is CSVPLANSYNEQFF. CDR3 nucleotide sequence: TGCAGCGTTCCTCTAGCGAACTCCTACAATGAGCAGTTCTTC.

The count of this clone is one. V is TRBV7-9 and J is TRBJ2-5; D uncertain. Germline-derived CDR1 and CDR2 are SEHNR and FQNEAQ (reference sequence). The CDR3 is 17 amino acids. Trimming stripped 2 bases from V and 2 bases from J, with 18 bases between. In DNA, the CDR3 is TGTGCCAGCAGCTTACACACTGGCCACGGACGTCAAGAGACCCAGTACTTC. Amino acid sequence: CASSLHTGHGRQETQYF.

As concerns this clone: Different DNA sequences within this sample yield the same CDR3. The V and J genes are TRBV6-1 and TRBJ2-7, with D unresolved. CDR1 and CDR2 from the germline V gene are MNHNS and SASEGT. Trimming removed 4 bases from V and 3 bases from J, with 4 bases in between. CDR3 size: 11 residues. The CDR3 spells CASSAIYEQYF. CDR3 nucleotides: TGTGCCAGCAGTGCCATCTACGAGCAGTACTTC.

This chain uses TRBV5-1 with TRBJ1-1; D perhaps matches TRBD1 (6 bases). The CDR3 is 15 residues long. Trimming took off 4 bases at V and 8 bases at J, with 21 bases between the two ends. Germline assignment: CDR1 SGHRS and CDR2 YFSETQ. CDR3 DNA sequence: TGCGCCAGCAGCCCGAACCCAAGAGGACAGCTAGAAGCTTTCTTT. Amino acids: CASSPNPRGQLEAFF.

V gene TRBV19 combines with J gene TRBJ2-3; D gene ambiguous. CDR3 length: 14 residues. Trimming stripped 1 base from V and 2 bases from J, with 7 bases between. From germline, CDR1 is LNHDA and CDR2 SQIVND (reference sequence). CDR3 bases: TGTGCCAGTAGTATAGTTTGGAACACAGATACGCAGTATTTT. It yields the protein CASSIVWNTDTQYF.

The V call is TRBV10-3, the J call TRBJ2-1, with 10 positions matching TRBD1. V was pared by 7 bases and J by 6 bases, with 6 bases of the junction left unmatched. This CDR3 spans 14 amino acids. The V gene's germline CDR1 is ENHRY and CDR2 SYGVKD. The CDR3 region has the DNA TGTGCCATCAACCCCGGACAGGGGGTCAATGAGCAGTTCTTC. Protein sequence: CAINPGQGVNEQFF.

In the case of this clone: The identical CDR3 is also encoded by other nucleotide sequences in the sample. The rearrangement links TRBV5-4 to TRBJ2-2, with D uncertain. The germline V gene encodes CDR1 SGHNT and CDR2 YYREEE (reference sequence). The CDR3 sequence is 14 residues long. V shed 0 bases and J shed 2 bases, with 5 bases lying between them. The DNA for the CDR3 is TGTGCCAGCAGCTTGGACCCTAACACCGGGGAGCTGTTTTTT. It translates to CASSLDPNTGELFF.

CDR3 bases: TGTGCCAGCAGCCCTCGGGCGGGAACAGATACGCAGTATTTT. This sequence encodes CASSPRAGTDTQYF. This rearrangement joins TRBV7-9 to TRBJ2-3; a weak D match, TRBD2 (6 bases). The CDR3 consists of 14 residues. Trimming shortened V by 5 bases and J by 3 bases, and 12 bases separated the two germline ends. Germline assignment: CDR1 SEHNR and CDR2 FQNEAQ (reference sequence).

The V and J genes are TRBV7-2 and TRBJ1-2, with D possibly TRBD1 on 6 matching bases. The CDR3 covers 15 residues. The V end lost 2 bases, the J end lost 8 bases, and 18 bases lay between the germline ends. Germline V CDR1 and CDR2: SGHTA, FQGNSA. CDR3 coding DNA: TGTGCCAGCAGCTTACTTCAGGGGCCATATGAGGGCTACACCTTC. Translating gives CASSLLQGPYEGYTF.

This chain joins TRBV11-2 and TRBJ2-7, with 9 bases aligning to TRBD2. J gave up 6 bases and V 4 bases, and 10 bases lay outside the gene matches. This CDR3 comprises 15 residues. Germline V CDR1 and CDR2: SGHAT, FQNNGV. The CDR3: CASSSIGIAGVEQYF. CDR3 sequence (DNA): TGTGCCAGCAGCTCCATCGGTATAGCGGGAGTCGAGCAGTACTTC.

The chain employs TRBV9 and TRBJ1-4; no firm D call. The V gene's germline CDR1 is SGDLS and CDR2 YYNGEE. Between the trimmed V and J ends, which lost 0 bases and 5 bases, there was a span of 11 bases. The CDR3 covers 15 residues. The CDR3 DNA sequence: TGTGCCAGCAGCGTAGGATTAAAGACAAATGAAAAACTGTTTTTT. The encoded protein is CASSVGLKTNEKLFF.

Here the CDR3 DNA reads TGTGCCAGCAGTTTAAGGCAGGGAATGTATGAAAAACTGTTTTTT. The encoded protein is CASSLRQGMYEKLFF. The rearrangement uses TRBV28 and TRBJ1-4; maybe TRBD1 (5 bases). Per the germline V gene, CDR1 is MDHEN and CDR2 is SYDVKM. The CDR3 runs to 15 residues. Trimming removed 2 bases at V and 6 bases at J, with 13 bases between.

This clone was recorded a few times. Other DNA sequences in this sample translate to the same CDR3. The chain recombines TRBV5-1 with TRBJ1-1, with unresolved D. Germline assignment: CDR1 SGHRS and CDR2 YFSETQ. Deletions cut 4 bases from V and 0 bases from J, with 10 bases between. CDR3 length: 14 amino acids. The CDR3 DNA reads TGCGCCAGCAGCCTCGGCGGCGTGAACACTGAAGCTTTCTTT. Translating gives CASSLGGVNTEAFF.

This clone was picked up one time. This chain joins TRBV6-1 and TRBJ2-4; 7 nucleotides match TRBD1. V lost 2 bases to trimming and J lost 7 bases; unmatched junction nucleotides: 8. The CDR3 has 15 residues. Germline values: CDR1 MNHNS, CDR2 SASEGT. The CDR3 sequence: CASSEPRGQWNIQYF. CDR3 nucleotide sequence: TGTGCCAGCAGTGAACCGAGGGGGCAGTGGAACATTCAGTACTTC.

The J gene is TRBJ1-4, the V gene TRBV28; no clear D. CDR3 length equals 16 residues. V was pared by 5 bases and J by 0 bases, with 13 bases between. CDR1 and CDR2 from the germline V gene are MDHEN and SYDVKM. This CDR3 reads CASSPKFGATNEKLFF. In DNA, the CDR3 is TGTGCCAGCAGTCCCAAGTTCGGAGCAACTAATGAAAAACTGTTTTTT.

This clone was picked up one time. The chain employs TRBV7-9 and TRBJ2-2, with 7 bases lining up with TRBD2. V lost 11 bases and J lost 2; bases outside the gene matches: 8. The CDR3 has 14 amino acids. Per germline, CDR1 SEHNR and CDR2 FQNEAQ (reference sequence). CDR3 protein: CALSAGKNTGELFF. Here the CDR3 DNA reads TGTGCCCTATCAGCGGGGAAAAACACCGGGGAGCTGTTTTTT.

The chain has TRBV5-1 and TRBJ1-5; TRBD1 might be the D (6 bases). The germline V gene has CDR1 SGHRS and CDR2 YFSETQ. The V and J ends lost 0 bases and 0 bases respectively, with 10 bases between them. The CDR3 extends over 16 amino acids. Written as DNA, the CDR3 is TGCGCCAGCAGCTTGGAAGGGGGTAATAGCAATCAGCCCCAGCATTTT. Translation: CASSLEGGNSNQPQHF.

The J gene is TRBJ2-3, the V gene TRBV5-1; D not certain. From germline, CDR1 is SGHRS and CDR2 YFSETQ. There are 16 residues in the CDR3. V lost 2 bases, J lost 1 base, and 14 bases lay in between. CDR3 region: CASSFSRALGTDTQYF. As DNA, the CDR3 is TGCGCCAGCAGCTTCTCCCGGGCCCTGGGCACAGATACGCAGTATTTT.

V gene TRBV6-5 combines with J gene TRBJ2-3; D remains ambiguous. The ends were cut back, 5 bases at V and 4 bases at J, with 13 bases in the middle. The CDR3 is 14 residues long. Germline CDR1 and CDR2: MNHEY and SVGAGI. The CDR3 here is CASSVTRNADTQYF. Written as DNA, the CDR3 is TGTGCCAGCAGTGTGACACGAAACGCAGATACGCAGTATTTT.

The chain couples TRBV28 to TRBJ2-5, with unresolved D. The CDR3 covers 13 residues. V was shortened by 7 bases and J by 0 bases, with 9 bases between the two germline ends. Germline assignment: CDR1 MDHEN and CDR2 SYDVKM. The CDR3 DNA is TGTGCCAGCATCAGAGTCCACCAAGAGACCCAGTACTTC. The encoded protein is CASIRVHQETQYF.